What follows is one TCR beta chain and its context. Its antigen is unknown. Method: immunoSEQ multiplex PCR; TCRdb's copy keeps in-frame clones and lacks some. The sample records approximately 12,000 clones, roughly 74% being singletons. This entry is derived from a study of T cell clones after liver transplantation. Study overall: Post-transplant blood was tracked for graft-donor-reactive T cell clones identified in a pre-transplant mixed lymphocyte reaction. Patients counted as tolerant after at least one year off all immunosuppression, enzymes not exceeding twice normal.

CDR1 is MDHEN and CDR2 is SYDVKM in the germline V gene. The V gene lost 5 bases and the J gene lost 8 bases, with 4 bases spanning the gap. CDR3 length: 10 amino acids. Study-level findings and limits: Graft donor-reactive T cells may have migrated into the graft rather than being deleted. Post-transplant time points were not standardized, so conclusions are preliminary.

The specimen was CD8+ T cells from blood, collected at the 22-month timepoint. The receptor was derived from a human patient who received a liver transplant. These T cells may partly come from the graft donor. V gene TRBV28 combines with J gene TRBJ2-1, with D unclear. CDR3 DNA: TGTGCCAGCAGTCAAGATGAGCAGTTCTTC. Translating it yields CASSQDEQFF.